The 20 T cell receptor beta chains in this list originate from one sample, sequenced in a study of blood T cell repertoires in COVID-19. Profiled with immunoSEQ multiplex PCR; TCRdb holds only in-frame clones, not every one. The sample lists about 330,000 clones, about 90% occurring once. Sequences were obtained from PBMCs or T cells enriched from blood (not recorded which). The receptors were gathered from a man aged 25 to 40 who had recovered from COVID-19.

CDR3 nucleotides: TGTGCCAGCAGTTTGGTGGGCTCTAATGAAAAACTGTTTTTT. Residues: CASSLVGSNEKLFF. The V gene is TRBV28, the J gene TRBJ1-4; unclear D gene. The CDR3 consists of 14 residues. The ends were cut back, 3 bases at V and 3 bases at J, with 8 bases in the middle. The germline V gene has CDR1 MDHEN and CDR2 SYDVKM.

This clone was detected a few times. The J gene is TRBJ1-4, the V gene TRBV3-1 (or the pseudogene TRBV3-2); TRBD1 agrees at 7 bases. The germline V gene encodes CDR1 LGHDT and CDR2 YNNKEL (reference sequence). V was clipped by 4 bases and J by 8 bases; unmatched bases: 7. The CDR3 is made up of 14 amino acids. This chain's CDR3 is CASSLTGVGEKLFF. The CDR3 DNA follows: TGTGCCAGCAGCCTTACAGGGGTCGGGGAAAAACTGTTTTTT.

V usage is TRBV27 and J usage is TRBJ2-7; D unresolved. With 5 bases removed from V and 0 bases from J, the gap between germline ends came to 17 bases. The CDR3 is 16 amino acids. Germline V gene data show CDR1 as MNHEY and CDR2 as SMNVEV (reference sequence). The CDR3 DNA reads TGTGCCAGCAGTCCAACTCCCACGACTGTCTCCTACGAGCAGTACTTC. This gives the protein CASSPTPTTVSYEQYF.

This chain links TRBV3-1 (or the pseudogene TRBV3-2) with TRBJ2-7, with 8 positions matching TRBD1. The V gene end was trimmed by 4 bases and the J gene end by 3 bases; junction bases not matched to a gene: 5. The CDR3 consists of 14 residues. Germline V gives CDR1 LGHDT, CDR2 YNNKEL (reference sequence). The CDR3 DNA reads as TGTGCCAGCAGCCCCCCTGGACAGGGCTACGAGCAGTACTTC. It codes for CASSPPGQGYEQYF.

This chain connects TRBV5-1 to TRBJ2-1; 9 nucleotides line up with TRBD2. This CDR3 has 15 residues. Germline CDR1 SGHRS, CDR2 YFSETQ. J was trimmed by 5 bases and V by 4 bases; bases with no gene match: 7. Here the CDR3 reads CASSPYSGGHNEQFF. In nucleotides, the CDR3 is TGCGCCAGCAGCCCATATAGCGGGGGACACAATGAGCAGTTCTTC.

The chain couples TRBV28 to TRBJ2-3, with D perhaps matching TRBD2 (5 bases). This CDR3 has 14 amino acids. V was trimmed by 4 bases and J by 6 bases, leaving 14 bases between them. Germline CDR1 and CDR2: MDHEN and SYDVKM. CDR3 sequence reads: CASSSSTRGDTQYF. CDR3 bases: TGTGCCAGCAGTTCCTCGACCCGAGGGGATACGCAGTATTTT.

The chain joins TRBV12-3 or TRBV12-4 to TRBJ2-1, with a weak D call TRBD1 (5 bases). V was shortened by 6 bases and J by 5 bases, with 11 bases between the two germline ends. This CDR3 region has 13 residues. The CDR3 DNA reads as TGTGCCAGCAGGGATGGACAAAACAATGAGCAGTTCTTC. Its translation is CASRDGQNNEQFF.

In this sample, this clone turned up a few times. This sequence joins TRBV2 and TRBJ1-5; D remains unclear. The V gene lost 7 bases and the J gene lost 1 base, with 5 bases spanning the gap. This CDR3 is 12 amino acids long. In germline, CDR1 is SNHLY, CDR2 FYNNEI. Written as DNA, the CDR3 is TGTGCCAGCACGCAGAGCAATCAGCCCCAGCATTTT. Its protein is CASTQSNQPQHF.

The chain combines TRBV5-6 with TRBJ1-4; possible D gene TRBD1, 6 bases. The CDR3 contains 15 residues. Per the germline V gene, CDR1 is SGHDT and CDR2 is YYEEEE. V was cut by 4 bases and J by 6 bases, with 16 bases left in between. CDR3 sequence (DNA): TGTGCCAGCAGCCCTGGAGATTGGGGGCATGAAAAACTGTTTTTT. Protein sequence: CASSPGDWGHEKLFF. Using reference TRBV5-6 and TRBJ1-4 for the parts outside the CDR3, the full variable domain is DAGVTQSPTHLIKTRGQQVTLRCSPKSGHDTVSWYQQALGQGPQFIFQYYEEEERQRGNFPDRFSGHQFPNYSSELNVNALLLGDSALYLCASSPGDWGHEKLFFGSGTQLSVL.

The chain recombines TRBV5-1 with TRBJ2-1, with 8 bases fitting TRBD2. The V gene end was trimmed by 4 bases and the J gene end by 8 bases; junction bases not matched to a gene: 11. Germline values: CDR1 SGHRS, CDR2 YFSETQ. There are 15 residues in the CDR3. The CDR3 sequence: CASSPEGTSSYEQFF. The CDR3 DNA reads as TGCGCCAGCAGCCCGGAGGGGACTAGTAGTTATGAGCAGTTCTTC.

This clone was detected a few times. The chain recombines TRBV5-1 with TRBJ1-3; 9 nucleotides align to TRBD1. CDR1 and CDR2 from the germline V gene are SGHRS and YFSETQ. Trimming took 4 bases from V and 6 from J; bases not matched to a gene: 8. The CDR3 contains 15 residues. DNA of the CDR3: TGCGCCAGCAGCCCAGGGACAGGGAGTTTAAACACCATATATTTT. Its protein is CASSPGTGSLNTIYF.

The DNA of the CDR3 is TGTGCCACCAGCAGCCTAATACTTAGCGATGAGCAGTTCTTC. Translated: CATSSLILSDEQFF. This rearrangement joins TRBV15 to TRBJ2-1, with D tentatively TRBD2 (5 bases). CDR1 and CDR2 from the germline V gene are LNHNV and YYDKDF (reference sequence). This CDR3 comprises 14 residues. V was clipped by 3 bases and J by 8 bases, with 14 bases between them.

The chain recombines TRBV28 with TRBJ2-7; 11 positions agree with TRBD1. This CDR3 contains 15 residues. Germline trimming cut 6 bases from V and 2 bases from J; bases unmatched to any gene: 6. Germline V lookup: CDR1 MDHEN, CDR2 SYDVKM. CDR3 residues: CASRSPGQGAYEQYF. CDR3 DNA sequence: TGTGCCAGCAGATCACCGGGACAGGGGGCCTACGAGCAGTACTTC.

The V gene is TRBV7-9, the J gene TRBJ2-7; D is possibly TRBD2 (7 bases). CDR1 is SEHNR and CDR2 is FQNEAQ in the germline V gene (reference sequence). This CDR3 spans 16 amino acids. V was clipped by 5 bases and J by 2 bases, with 19 bases between them. CDR3 protein: CASSPNLGGLPYEQYF. In DNA form, the CDR3 reads TGTGCCAGCAGCCCCAACCTCGGGGGGCTCCCCTACGAGCAGTACTTC.

V and J are TRBV2 and TRBJ1-3; 7 positions agree with TRBD1. CDR3 length: 17 residues. Unmatched junction bases numbered 11, after V lost 6 bases and J lost 0 bases. Germline V lookup: CDR1 SNHLY, CDR2 FYNNEI. The CDR3 DNA follows: TGTGCCAGCAGAAAACAGGGGTCAAAAACCTCTGGAAACACCATATATTTT. Encoded protein: CASRKQGSKTSGNTIYF.

The chain uses TRBV13 and TRBJ2-7; a possible D gene is TRBD1 (5 bases). The CDR3 totals 14 residues. The germline CDR1 and CDR2 sequences are PRHDT and FYEKMQ (reference sequence). The germline V and J ends were trimmed by 2 bases and 3 bases, with 11 bases remaining between them. The CDR3 DNA sequence: TGTGCCAGCAGCTTATCTGGGCAGGGCTACGAGCAGTACTTC. This sequence encodes CASSLSGQGYEQYF.

This clone has more than one count but fewer than ten. The chain combines TRBV9 with TRBJ2-2; 8 bases are shared with TRBD1. Trimming at V came to 5 bases and at J to 7 bases, leaving 7 bases not matched to a gene. The germline V gene has CDR1 SGDLS and CDR2 YYNGEE. This CDR3 contains 14 residues. DNA of the CDR3: TGTGCCAGCAGTGCAACAGGGGGTGGCGGGGAGCTGTTTTTT. Its translation is CASSATGGGGELFF. Complete variable domain (other parts from reference TRBV9 and TRBJ2-2): DSGVTQTPKHLITATGQRVTLRCSPRSGDLSVYWYQQSLDQGLQFLIQYYNGEERAKGNILERFSAQQFPDLHSELNLSSLELGDSALYFCASSATGGGGELFFGEGSRLTVL.

The V call is TRBV30, the J call TRBJ1-6; 10 bases are a match to TRBD1. This CDR3 has 14 amino acids. V lost 3 bases and J lost 9; bases outside the gene matches: 5. The germline gives CDR1 GTSNPN, CDR2 SVGIG (reference sequence). CDR3 in amino acids: CAWRGQGYVSPLHF. As DNA, the CDR3 is TGTGCCTGGAGGGGACAGGGGTATGTTTCACCCCTCCACTTT.

This CDR3 is CASSLDLDYGYTF. CDR3 in DNA: TGTGCCAGCAGCTTGGACTTAGACTATGGCTACACCTTC. The rearrangement uses TRBV7-9 and TRBJ1-2; D is undetermined. The germline V gene has CDR1 SEHNR and CDR2 FQNEAQ (reference sequence). The CDR3 spans 13 residues. V shed 3 bases and J shed 3 bases, with 8 bases lying between them.

The rearrangement links TRBV2 to TRBJ1-6, with D hard to call. The germline CDR1 and CDR2 sequences are SNHLY and FYNNEI. V was pared by 0 bases and J by 2 bases, with 11 bases between. There are 17 residues in the CDR3. CDR3 amino acids: CASSEAGGSAYNSPLHF. CDR3 coding DNA: TGTGCCAGCAGTGAAGCTGGAGGATCTGCCTATAATTCACCCCTCCACTTT.